This section outlines one T cell receptor beta chain sequence together with its context. This CDR3 is built from 13 residues. Per germline, CDR1 GTSNPN and CDR2 SVGIG (reference sequence). Trimming took 3 bases from V and 2 from J; bases not matched to a gene: 1. The data were obtained in a study of shared T cell receptors in the human thymus. Some clones are missing from TCRdb's copy, which holds only in-frame ones; the method was immunoSEQ multiplex PCR. The profile shows roughly 560,000 clones, about 84% of them singletons. This sample also appeared in a second study, on human thymus T cells. Turning to that study: Donors consisted of healthy Finnish infants (having corrective surgery for congenital heart defects). Thymus pieces cut out during corrective heart surgery were the tissue that was used. Biased V and J segment usage appeared in thymus and peripheral blood. Related research described strongly overlapping thymic repertoires in unrelated people.

The TCR comes from a boy younger than two with a congenital heart defect. The rearrangement links TRBV30 to TRBJ2-7; TRBD1 agrees at 10 bases. Input material: thymocytes. The CDR3 region has the DNA TGTGCCTGGAGAGGGACAGGGGCCTACGAGCAGTACTTC. Residues: CAWRGTGAYEQYF. The full variable domain, its missing parts supplied by reference TRBV30 and TRBJ2-7, is SQTIHQWPATLVQPVGSPLSLECTVEGTSNPNLYWYRQAAGRGLQLLFYSVGIGQISSEVPQNLSASRPQDRQFILSSKKLLLSDSGFYLCAWRGTGAYEQYFGPGTRLTVT.